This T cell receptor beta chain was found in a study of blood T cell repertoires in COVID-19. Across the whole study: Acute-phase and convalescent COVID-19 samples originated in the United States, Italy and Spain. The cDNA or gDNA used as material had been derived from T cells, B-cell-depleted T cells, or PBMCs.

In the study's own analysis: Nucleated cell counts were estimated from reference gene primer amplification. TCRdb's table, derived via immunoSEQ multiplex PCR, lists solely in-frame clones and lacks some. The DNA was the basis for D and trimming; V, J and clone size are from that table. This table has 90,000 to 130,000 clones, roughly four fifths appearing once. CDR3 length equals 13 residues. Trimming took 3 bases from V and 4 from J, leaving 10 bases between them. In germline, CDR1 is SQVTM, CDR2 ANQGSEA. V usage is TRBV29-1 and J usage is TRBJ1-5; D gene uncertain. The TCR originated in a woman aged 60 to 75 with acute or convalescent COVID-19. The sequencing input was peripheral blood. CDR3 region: CSVETGVNQPQHF. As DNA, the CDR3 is TGCAGCGTTGAGACGGGAGTAAATCAGCCCCAGCATTTT. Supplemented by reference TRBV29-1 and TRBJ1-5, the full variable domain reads SAVISQKPSRDICQRGTSLTIQCQVDSQVTMMFWYRQQPGQSLTLIATANQGSEATYESGFVIDKFPISRPNLTFSTLTVSNMSPEDSSIYLCSVETGVNQPQHFGDGTRLSIL.